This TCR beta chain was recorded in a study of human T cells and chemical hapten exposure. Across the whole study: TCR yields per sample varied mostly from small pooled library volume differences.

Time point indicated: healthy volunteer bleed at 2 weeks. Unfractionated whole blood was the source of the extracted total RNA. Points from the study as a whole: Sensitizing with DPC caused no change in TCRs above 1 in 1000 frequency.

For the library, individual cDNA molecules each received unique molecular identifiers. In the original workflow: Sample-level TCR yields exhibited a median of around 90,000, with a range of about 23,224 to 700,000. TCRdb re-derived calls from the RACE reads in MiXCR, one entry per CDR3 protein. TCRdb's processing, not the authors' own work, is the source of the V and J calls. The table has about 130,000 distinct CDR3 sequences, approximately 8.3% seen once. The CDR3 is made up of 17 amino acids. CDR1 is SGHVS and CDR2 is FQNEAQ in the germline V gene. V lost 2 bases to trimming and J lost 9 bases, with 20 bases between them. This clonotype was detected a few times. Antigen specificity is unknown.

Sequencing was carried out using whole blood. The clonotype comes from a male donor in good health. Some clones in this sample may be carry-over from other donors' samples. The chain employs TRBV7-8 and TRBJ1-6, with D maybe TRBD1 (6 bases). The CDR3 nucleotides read TGTGCCAGCAGCTTAAGGACAGACGGGGACCTCTCTTCACCCCTCCACTTT. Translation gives CASSLRTDGDLSSPLHF.